Listed here is a single T cell receptor (beta chain). PCR primers comprised 60 Vbeta and 13 Jbeta primers. As handled by the study authors: Later work found 80 million or so unique TCR beta chains, with roughly 11 million shared. The table came from immunoSEQ multiplex PCR; TCRdb's copy has only in-frame clones and leaves some out. The V and J calls and the clone size are those of that table, but D and trimming were determined from the DNA. The sample has about 89,000 clones, approximately 81% seen once. This sample is drawn from a study of cytomegalovirus exposure and HLA in healthy donors. The CDR3 covers 13 residues. Trimming shortened V by 0 bases and J by 5 bases, and 9 bases separated the two germline ends. Germline V gives CDR1 SGHDT, CDR2 YYEEEE.

This receptor was taken from a man in his forties or fifties in good health and CMV-seropositive. The chain couples TRBV5-6 to TRBJ2-7; weak D call: TRBD2 (5 bases). The sample comprised PBMCs. The CDR3 reads CASSLVDGDEQYF. The CDR3 DNA sequence: TGTGCCAGCAGCTTGGTAGACGGGGACGAGCAGTACTTC.